The text below deals with one T cell receptor beta chain. What it binds is not known. The record originates from a study of cytotoxic CD8 clonotypes in ibrutinib-treated CLL. Study context: Partial responses numbered around 24 and complete responses 2; after a median about 62 months, 14 stayed remitted and around 12 progressed.

Broader study findings: On treatment, the uncommon public clonotypes contracted or remained stable.

Repertoires were generated with immunoSEQ multiplex PCR, while TCRdb's copy carries only in-frame clones and drops some. The repertoire holds about 140,000 clones, around 93% seen once, with approximately 11% in the top ten. Per the germline V gene, CDR1 is SEHNR and CDR2 is FQNEAQ (reference sequence). Trimming shortened V by 3 bases and J by 6 bases, and 12 bases separated the two germline ends. This CDR3 is built from 13 residues. The sequence was obtained from a human donor with chronic lymphocytic leukemia. The gene calls are TRBV7-9 and TRBJ2-7; D tentatively fits TRBD1 or TRBD2 (5 bases each). The sequences come from PBMCs, collected after 12 months of ibrutinib treatment. CDR3 region: CASSFSGGVEQYF. In DNA, the CDR3 is TGTGCCAGCAGCTTTTCTGGGGGAGTCGAGCAGTACTTC.